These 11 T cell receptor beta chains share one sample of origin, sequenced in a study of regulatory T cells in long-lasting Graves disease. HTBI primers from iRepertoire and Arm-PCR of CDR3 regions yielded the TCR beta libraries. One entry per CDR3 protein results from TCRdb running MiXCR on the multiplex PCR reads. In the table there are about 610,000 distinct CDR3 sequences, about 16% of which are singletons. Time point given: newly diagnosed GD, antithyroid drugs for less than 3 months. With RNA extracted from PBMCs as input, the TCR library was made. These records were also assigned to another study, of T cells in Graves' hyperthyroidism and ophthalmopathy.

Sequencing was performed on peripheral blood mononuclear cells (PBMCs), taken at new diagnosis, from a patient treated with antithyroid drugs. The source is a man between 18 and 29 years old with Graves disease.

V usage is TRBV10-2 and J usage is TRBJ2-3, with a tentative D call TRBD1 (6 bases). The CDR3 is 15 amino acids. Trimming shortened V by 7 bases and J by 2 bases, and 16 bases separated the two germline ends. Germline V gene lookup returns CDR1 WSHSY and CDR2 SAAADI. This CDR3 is CASTDTDRITDTQYF. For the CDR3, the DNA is TGCGCCAGCACGGATACGGACAGAATCACAGATACGCAGTATTTT.

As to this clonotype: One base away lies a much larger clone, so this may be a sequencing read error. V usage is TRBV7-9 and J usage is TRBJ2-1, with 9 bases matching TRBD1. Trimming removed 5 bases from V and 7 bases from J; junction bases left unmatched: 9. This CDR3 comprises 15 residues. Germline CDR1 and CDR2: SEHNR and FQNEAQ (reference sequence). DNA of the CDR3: TGTGCCAGCAGCCCAGGCCGGGACAGGGTAAATGAGCAGTTCTTC. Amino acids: CASSPGRDRVNEQFF.

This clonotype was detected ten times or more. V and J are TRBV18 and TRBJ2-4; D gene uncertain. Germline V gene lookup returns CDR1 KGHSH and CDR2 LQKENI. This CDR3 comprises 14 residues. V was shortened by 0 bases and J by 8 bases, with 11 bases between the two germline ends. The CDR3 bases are TGTGCCAGCTCACCACCGTCTAGTGGAGACATTCAGTACTTC. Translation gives CASSPPSSGDIQYF.

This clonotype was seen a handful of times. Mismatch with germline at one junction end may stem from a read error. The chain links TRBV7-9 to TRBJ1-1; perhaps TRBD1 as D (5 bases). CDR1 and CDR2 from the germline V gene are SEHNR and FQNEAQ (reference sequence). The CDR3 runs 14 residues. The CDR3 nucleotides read TGTGCCAGCAGCTTCGGGAGGAAGGACACTGAAACTTTCTTT. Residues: CASSFGRKDTETFF.

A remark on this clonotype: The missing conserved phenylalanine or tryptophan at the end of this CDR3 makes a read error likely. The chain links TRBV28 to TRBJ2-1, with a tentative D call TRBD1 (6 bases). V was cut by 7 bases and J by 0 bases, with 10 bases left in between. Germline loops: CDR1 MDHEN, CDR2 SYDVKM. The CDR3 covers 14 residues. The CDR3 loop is CASITGPSYNEQFS. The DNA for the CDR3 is TGTGCCAGCATCACAGGGCCCTCCTACAATGAGCAGTTCTCC.

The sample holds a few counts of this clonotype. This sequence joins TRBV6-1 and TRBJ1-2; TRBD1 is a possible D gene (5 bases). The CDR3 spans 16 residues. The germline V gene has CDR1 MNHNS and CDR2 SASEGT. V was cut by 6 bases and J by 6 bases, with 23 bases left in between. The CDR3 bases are TGTGCCAGCAGACCTAACTTGAGGACCGAAGGGGATGGCTACACCTTC. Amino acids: CASRPNLRTEGDGYTF.

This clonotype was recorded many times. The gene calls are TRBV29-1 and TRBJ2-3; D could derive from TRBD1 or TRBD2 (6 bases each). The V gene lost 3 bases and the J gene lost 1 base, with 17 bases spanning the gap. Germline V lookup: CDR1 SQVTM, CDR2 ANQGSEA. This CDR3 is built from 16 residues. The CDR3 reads CSVDRRGEVGTDTQYF. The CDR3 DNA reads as TGCAGCGTTGATAGGAGGGGGGAAGTTGGCACAGATACGCAGTATTTT.

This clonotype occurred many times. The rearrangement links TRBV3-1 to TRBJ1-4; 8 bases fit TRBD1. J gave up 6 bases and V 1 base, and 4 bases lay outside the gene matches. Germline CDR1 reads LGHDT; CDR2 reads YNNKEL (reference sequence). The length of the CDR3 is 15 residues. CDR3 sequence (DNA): TGTGCCAGCAGCCAAGTGGACAGGGATTATGAAAAACTGTTTTTT. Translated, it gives CASSQVDRDYEKLFF.

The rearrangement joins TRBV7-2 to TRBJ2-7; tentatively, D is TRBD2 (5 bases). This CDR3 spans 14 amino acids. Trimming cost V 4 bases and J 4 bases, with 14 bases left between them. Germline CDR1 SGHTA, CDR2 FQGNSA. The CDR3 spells CASSSSGLYYEQYF. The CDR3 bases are TGTGCCAGCAGCTCCAGCGGCCTTTATTACGAGCAGTACTTC.

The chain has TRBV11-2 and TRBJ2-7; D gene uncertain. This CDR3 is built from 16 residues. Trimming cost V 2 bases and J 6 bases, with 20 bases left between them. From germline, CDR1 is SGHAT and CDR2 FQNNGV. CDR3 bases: TGTGCCAGCAGCTTATTTAGTTTAGGAGACGCATCCGAGCAGTACTTC. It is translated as CASSLFSLGDASEQYF.

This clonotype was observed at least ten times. The CDR3 is CASSPGTTNTGELFF. CDR3 in DNA: TGTGCCAGCAGCCCCGGGACTACCAACACCGGGGAGCTGTTTTTT. The chain links TRBV7-3 to TRBJ2-2, with 7 positions matching TRBD2. V lost 5 bases to trimming and J lost 2 bases; unmatched junction nucleotides: 5. The CDR3 sequence is 15 residues long. Looked up from germline, CDR1 is SGHTA and CDR2 is FQGTGA.